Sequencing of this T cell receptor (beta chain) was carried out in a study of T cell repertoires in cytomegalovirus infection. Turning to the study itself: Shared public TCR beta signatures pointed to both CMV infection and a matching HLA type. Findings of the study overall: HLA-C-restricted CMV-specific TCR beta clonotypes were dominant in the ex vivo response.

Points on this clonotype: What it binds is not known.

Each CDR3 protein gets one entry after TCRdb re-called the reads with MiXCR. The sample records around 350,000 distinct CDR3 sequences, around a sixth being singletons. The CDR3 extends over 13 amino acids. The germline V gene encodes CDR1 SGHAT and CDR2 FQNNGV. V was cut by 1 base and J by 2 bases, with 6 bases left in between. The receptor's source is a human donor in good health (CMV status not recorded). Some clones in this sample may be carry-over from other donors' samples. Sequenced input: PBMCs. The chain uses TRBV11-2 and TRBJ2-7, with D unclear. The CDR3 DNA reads TGTGCCAGCAGCTTAGTCCAAGCCTACGAGCAGTACTTC. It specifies CASSLVQAYEQYF.